What follows are 25 T cell receptor beta chains derived from one specimen sequenced in a study of vaccination and CD4 T cells after COVID-19. Their antigens remain unidentified. Treatment: approximately nine-day PBMC culture with coronavirus spike peptide pools or control peptides (ViraFEST assay). Sequenced with the Oncomine TCR Beta short-read assay was DNA taken from cultured CD4+ T cells. TCRdb fed the PCR reads into MiXCR, producing one record per CDR3 protein. The sample includes about 20,000 distinct CDR3 sequences, around half of them seen just once. The material sequenced was CD4+ T cells from blood, cultured in vitro, taken after SARS-CoV-2 vaccination. The source is a human donor who had recovered from COVID-19.

The V and J genes are TRBV5-4 and TRBJ2-7; D not resolved. Trimming took off 1 base at V and 0 bases at J, with 8 bases between the two ends. This CDR3 is built from 14 residues. The germline CDR1 and CDR2 sequences are SGHNT and YYREEE (reference sequence). The CDR3 DNA sequence: TGTGCCAGCAGCTTGAGCAGAAGCTCCTACGAGCAGTACTTC. This sequence encodes CASSLSRSSYEQYF.

Here the CDR3 reads CAAGRTGGSYEQYF. CDR3 bases: TGTGCCGCGGGGAGGACAGGAGGCTCCTACGAGCAGTACTTC. The rearrangement links TRBV28 to TRBJ2-7, with D possibly matching TRBD1 (7 bases). CDR1 is MDHEN and CDR2 is SYDVKM in the germline V gene. Trimming shortened V by 11 bases and J by 0 bases, and 17 bases separated the two germline ends. This CDR3 region has 14 residues.

The chain recombines TRBV6-2 or TRBV6-3 with TRBJ2-3, with TRBD2 identical over 10 bases. The germline V gene encodes CDR1 MNHEY and CDR2 SVGEGT. This CDR3 spans 15 amino acids. The J segment lost 6 bases and the V segment lost 6 bases, leaving 9 bases of the junction unmatched. The DNA of the CDR3 is TGTGCCAGCAGCCCGAGACTAGCGGGCGGGGATACGCAGTATTTT. This codes for CASSPRLAGGDTQYF.

The rearrangement uses TRBV7-9 and TRBJ1-3, with a weak D call TRBD1 (6 bases). Deletions cut 6 bases from V and 9 bases from J, with 18 bases between. The CDR3 has 14 residues. Looked up from germline, CDR1 is SEHNR and CDR2 is FQNEAQ (reference sequence). CDR3 residues: CASRSTGVGGTIYF. CDR3 nucleotide sequence: TGTGCCAGCAGGTCCACGGGGGTAGGGGGCACCATATATTTT.

The chain couples TRBV10-3 to TRBJ1-5; weak D call: TRBD1 (5 bases). CDR3 size: 16 residues. Germline V gene lookup returns CDR1 ENHRY and CDR2 SYGVKD. V was cut by 2 bases and J by 3 bases, with 14 bases left in between. CDR3 region: CAISEGGFTNNQPQHF. DNA for the CDR3: TGTGCCATCAGTGAGGGGGGATTCACGAACAATCAGCCCCAGCATTTT.

The V call is TRBV6-2 or TRBV6-3, the J call TRBJ2-5; D is uncertain. With 8 bases removed from V and 5 bases from J, the gap between germline ends came to 18 bases. CDR3 length equals 14 residues. Germline CDR1 reads MNHEY; CDR2 reads SVGEGT. The CDR3: CASRLEDPWETQYF. DNA of the CDR3: TGTGCCAGCCGACTCGAAGACCCCTGGGAGACCCAGTACTTC.

This clonotype has just a few counts. The V and J genes are TRBV7-2 and TRBJ2-5, with 10 bases matching TRBD2. In germline, CDR1 is SGHTA, CDR2 FQGNSA. The CDR3 length is 15 residues. V trimming: 1 base; J trimming: 7 bases; junction bases outside the gene matches: 6. The chain's CDR3 is CASSLERGGLGTQYF. Here the CDR3 DNA reads TGTGCCAGCAGCTTAGAGCGGGGGGGCCTCGGGACCCAGTACTTC.

The sample holds a few counts of this clonotype. This chain links TRBV6-2 or TRBV6-3 with TRBJ2-5, with TRBD2 matching over 7 bases. The CDR3 spans 18 residues. The germline V gene encodes CDR1 MNHEY and CDR2 SVGEGT. The V segment lost 2 bases and the J segment 5 bases; nucleotides outside the gene matches: 17. The CDR3: CASSYPAKGGGRHETQYF. The CDR3 DNA is TGTGCCAGCAGTTACCCCGCAAAGGGTGGCGGGAGACATGAGACCCAGTACTTC.

The CDR3 spells CASSLGGGETQYF. In DNA, the CDR3 is TGCGCCAGCAGCTTGGGAGGGGGAGAGACCCAGTACTTC. The genes are TRBV5-1 and TRBJ2-5; the D gene is possibly TRBD1 (6 bases). V lost 0 bases and J 4 bases, leaving 7 bases between the germline ends. Germline V gene data show CDR1 as SGHRS and CDR2 as YFSETQ. The CDR3 covers 13 residues. Looking up the rest from reference TRBV5-1 and TRBJ2-5 gives the full variable domain: KAGVTQTPRYLIKTRGQQVTLSCSPISGHRSVSWYQQTPGQGLQFLFEYFSETQRNKGNFPGRFSGRQFSNSRSEMNVSTLELGDSALYLCASSLGGGETQYFGPGTRLLVL.

The chain joins TRBV28 to TRBJ1-5; D not certain. CDR3 length: 12 amino acids. In germline, CDR1 is MDHEN, CDR2 SYDVKM. V shed 2 bases and J shed 7 bases, with 6 bases lying between them. The CDR3 loop is CASSLTGQPQHF. As DNA, the CDR3 is TGTGCCAGCAGTTTAACGGGGCAGCCCCAGCATTTT.

CDR3 bases: TGTGCCAGCAGCCCTACCCGCTGGAACAATGAGCAGTTCTTC. This gives the protein CASSPTRWNNEQFF. The chain uses TRBV11-3 and TRBJ2-1; D remains ambiguous. The V gene's germline CDR1 is SGHNT and CDR2 YENEEA. The CDR3 extends over 14 amino acids. V was shortened by 5 bases and J by 5 bases, with 13 bases between the two germline ends.

The table lists this clonotype with a few counts. The chain joins TRBV20-1 to TRBJ2-7; 10 positions agree with TRBD2. Germline CDR1 reads DFQATT; CDR2 reads SNEGSKA (reference sequence). Germline trimming cut 3 bases from V and 2 bases from J; bases unmatched to any gene: 7. This CDR3 spans 15 amino acids. CDR3 region: CSARRSGRAAYEQYF. The CDR3 DNA follows: TGCAGTGCTAGGAGAAGCGGGAGGGCCGCCTACGAGCAGTACTTC.

This clonotype was detected only a few times. The chain is built from TRBV7-2 and TRBJ2-1; TRBD2 aligns across 13 bases. Germline values: CDR1 SGHTA, CDR2 FQGNSA. Unmatched junction bases numbered 2, after V lost 3 bases and J lost 3 bases. CDR3 length: 16 amino acids. The CDR3 nucleotides are TGTGCCAGCAGCTTCGGACTAGCGGGAGTCTACAATGAGCAGTTCTTC. It yields the protein CASSFGLAGVYNEQFF. Using reference TRBV7-2 and TRBJ2-1 for the parts outside the CDR3, the full variable domain is GAGVSQSPSNKVTEKGKDVELRCDPISGHTALYWYRQSLGQGLEFLIYFQGNSAPDKSGLPSDRFSAERTGGSVSTLTIQRTQQEDSAVYLCASSFGLAGVYNEQFFGPGTRLTVL.

This clonotype was recorded only once. This chain joins TRBV20-1 and TRBJ2-3, with 7 bases matching TRBD2. CDR3 length equals 18 residues. Trimming at V came to 4 bases and at J to 3 bases, leaving 19 bases not matched to a gene. CDR1 DFQATT and CDR2 SNEGSKA come from the germline V gene (reference sequence). In DNA, the CDR3 is TGCAGTGCTAACCAAGGCTGGGGGAGGGAGGGAATAACAGATACGCAGTATTTT. Its translation is CSANQGWGREGITDTQYF.

J is TRBJ2-6 and V is TRBV6-2 or TRBV6-3; 10 nucleotides match TRBD1. Germline values: CDR1 MNHEY, CDR2 SVGEGT. The CDR3 length is 17 residues. V lost 6 bases, J lost 2 bases, and 7 bases stayed unmatched. CDR3 in DNA: TGTGCCAGCAGGAGGGACAGGGGCCCCCCTGGGGCCAACGTCCTGACTTTC. Translating it yields CASRRDRGPPGANVLTF.

This clonotype appeared once. The rearrangement uses TRBV6-1 and TRBJ2-7; 10 nucleotides match TRBD1. Germline CDR1 MNHNS, CDR2 SASEGT. V was pared by 11 bases and J by 4 bases, with 14 bases of the junction left unmatched. The CDR3 consists of 15 residues. For the CDR3, the DNA is TGTGCCTCCCATAACGTGGACAGGGGGGATTACGAGCAGTACTTC. Its translation: CASHNVDRGDYEQYF.

J is TRBJ1-2 and V is TRBV28; no reliable D call. The V gene's germline CDR1 is MDHEN and CDR2 SYDVKM. The CDR3 length is 17 residues. V was cut by 2 bases and J by 2 bases, with 18 bases left in between. The CDR3 region has the DNA TGTGCCAGCAGTTTAAGGGCCGATCTAACTCTCAACTATGGCTACACCTTC. As protein: CASSLRADLTLNYGYTF.

This clonotype turned up a few times. This chain joins TRBV20-1 and TRBJ2-1; 8 bases align to TRBD1. V lost 5 bases, J lost 4 bases, and 7 bases stayed unmatched. Germline V gene lookup returns CDR1 DFQATT and CDR2 SNEGSKA (reference sequence). This CDR3 region has 14 residues. The CDR3 DNA reads TGCAGTGCTGCCCCGGGACAGGCATACAATGAGCAGTTCTTC. Amino acid sequence: CSAAPGQAYNEQFF.

The chain carries TRBV12-3 or TRBV12-4 and TRBJ1-5; D possibly corresponds to TRBD1 (6 bases). V dropped 8 bases and J dropped 0 bases, with 14 bases sitting between them. The CDR3 has 15 amino acids. The chain's CDR3 is CASARGLGSNQPQHF. CDR3 sequence (DNA): TGTGCCAGCGCCAGGGGCCTGGGTAGCAATCAGCCCCAGCATTTT.

This rearrangement joins TRBV6-1 to TRBJ1-1; 11 bases fit TRBD1. Germline V CDR1 and CDR2: MNHNS, SASEGT. The CDR3 sequence is 15 residues long. V lost 6 bases, J lost 7 bases, and 10 bases stayed unmatched. The chain's CDR3 is CASRGSDRGRGEAFF. CDR3 coding DNA: TGTGCCAGCAGGGGCTCGGACAGGGGGCGAGGTGAAGCTTTCTTT.

This clonotype has more than one count but fewer than ten. V gene TRBV7-2 combines with J gene TRBJ1-6, with 8 bases aligning to TRBD1. Germline values: CDR1 SGHTA, CDR2 FQGNSA. V lost 5 bases, J lost 5 bases, and 5 bases stayed unmatched. The CDR3 contains 15 residues. The DNA for the CDR3 is TGTGCCAGCAGCCCTGGACAGGGACATAATTCACCCCTCCACTTT. Amino acids: CASSPGQGHNSPLHF.

This clonotype occurred a few times. This rearrangement joins TRBV6-2 or TRBV6-3 to TRBJ1-6; TRBD1 matches 7 bases. The germline gives CDR1 MNHEY, CDR2 SVGEGT. The CDR3 consists of 14 residues. Germline trimming cut 6 bases from V and 6 bases from J; bases unmatched to any gene: 5. CDR3 nucleotide sequence: TGTGCCAGCAGAAAGACAGGGAGTAATTCACCCCTCCACTTT. Translation: CASRKTGSNSPLHF.

This clonotype was found once. This chain connects TRBV29-1 to TRBJ1-2; no reliable D call. Germline loops: CDR1 SQVTM, CDR2 ANQGSEA. The CDR3 contains 11 residues. V lost 3 bases to trimming and J lost 3 bases, with 5 bases between them. CDR3 nucleotide sequence: TGCAGCGTTGAGCGGGACTATGGCTACACCTTC. Translating it yields CSVERDYGYTF.

This sequence joins TRBV20-1 and TRBJ2-1; 9 positions agree with TRBD2. Germline CDR1 and CDR2: DFQATT and SNEGSKA (reference sequence). CDR3 length: 17 amino acids. The ends lost 6 bases at V and 3 bases at J; junction bases unmatched: 15. CDR3 protein: CSAGGLLAGLLYNEQFF. CDR3 sequence (DNA): TGCAGTGCCGGGGGATTGCTAGCGGGACTCCTCTACAATGAGCAGTTCTTC.

This chain joins TRBV25-1 and TRBJ2-7; D may be TRBD2 (6 bases). V was cut by 4 bases and J by 5 bases, with 9 bases left in between. Germline CDR1 and CDR2: MGHDK and SYGVNS. The CDR3 sequence is 12 residues long. CDR3 nucleotides: TGTGCCAGCAGTGGGCTAGCGCACGAGCAGTACTTC. It codes for CASSGLAHEQYF.